These 31 T cell receptor beta chains originate from one sample sequenced in a study of cytomegalovirus exposure and HLA in healthy donors. The PCR was carried out with 60 Vbeta primers and 13 Jbeta primers. Some clones are missing from TCRdb's copy, which holds only in-frame ones; the method was immunoSEQ multiplex PCR. The sample contains 180,000 or so clones, approximately 85% of which appear only once. The specimen was PBMCs. Receptors were obtained from a man between 18 and 29 years old in good health and CMV-seropositive.

CDR3 nucleotide sequence: TGTGCCAGCAGCTTCGACCGGGACAGGGGATTGTACGAGCAGTACTTC. It specifies CASSFDRDRGLYEQYF. The V and J genes are TRBV2 and TRBJ2-7, with 10 bases that match TRBD1. The CDR3 totals 16 residues. The V gene's germline CDR1 is SNHLY and CDR2 FYNNEI. Germline trimming cut 6 bases from V and 4 bases from J; bases unmatched to any gene: 12. The whole variable domain, remainder taken from reference TRBV2 and TRBJ2-7, is EPEVTQTPSHQVTQMGQEVILRCVPISNHLYFYWYRQILGQKVEFLVSFYNNEISEKSEIFDDQFSVERPDGSNFTLKIRSTKLEDSAMYFCASSFDRDRGLYEQYFGPGTRLTVT.

The gene calls are TRBV14 and TRBJ2-7; possibly TRBD1 for D (6 bases). The CDR3 loop spans 14 amino acids. Germline CDR1 SGHDN, CDR2 FVKESK. V gave up 0 bases and J gave up 2 bases, with 8 bases separating them. The CDR3 loop reads CASSQEWGPYEQYF. The CDR3 DNA reads TGTGCCAGCAGCCAAGAATGGGGGCCCTACGAGCAGTACTTC.

The V and J genes are TRBV5-1 and TRBJ2-3, with 7 bases identical to TRBD1. The V gene end was trimmed by 2 bases and the J gene end by 3 bases; junction bases not matched to a gene: 3. Germline V gene data show CDR1 as SGHRS and CDR2 as YFSETQ. CDR3 size: 14 residues. The CDR3 bases are TGCGCCAGCAGCTTCCAGACAGGGACAGATACGCAGTATTTT. It yields the protein CASSFQTGTDTQYF.

The DNA of the CDR3 is TGCGCCAGCAGCCTTTCCGGGACACCACAAGAGACCCAGTACTTC. This gives the protein CASSLSGTPQETQYF. The chain combines TRBV4-1 with TRBJ2-5; TRBD1 might be the D (6 bases). Germline V gene sequence: CDR1 MGHRA, CDR2 YSYEKL. V was shortened by 4 bases and J by 2 bases, with 14 bases between the two germline ends. This CDR3 is built from 15 residues.

V and J are TRBV30 and TRBJ1-6; D gene uncertain. The ends were cut back, 5 bases at V and 7 bases at J, with 9 bases in the middle. Germline V gene lookup returns CDR1 GTSNPN and CDR2 SVGIG (reference sequence). The CDR3 is 12 amino acids. The CDR3 here is CAWDSINSPLHF. CDR3 coding DNA: TGTGCCTGGGACTCCATCAATTCACCCCTCCACTTT.

The chain couples TRBV5-4 to TRBJ2-5; 7 positions agree with TRBD1. Trimming at V came to 0 bases and at J to 2 bases, leaving 10 bases not matched to a gene. CDR1 is SGHNT and CDR2 is YYREEE in the germline V gene (reference sequence). This CDR3 comprises 17 residues. CDR3 protein: CASSLESRVGQQETQYF. The DNA of the CDR3 is TGTGCCAGCAGCTTGGAGAGTAGGGTGGGACAGCAAGAGACCCAGTACTTC.

The chain employs TRBV27 and TRBJ2-7; no clear D. The V gene's germline CDR1 is MNHEY and CDR2 SMNVEV (reference sequence). The CDR3 has 13 amino acids. V lost 7 bases, J lost 6 bases, and 16 bases lay in between. CDR3 coding DNA: TGTGCCAGCACAGACGGAGTCTCGCGCGAGCAGTACTTC. It translates to CASTDGVSREQYF.

The chain has TRBV6-5 and TRBJ1-3; D remains ambiguous. Germline CDR1 is MNHEY and CDR2 is SVGAGI. The CDR3 covers 14 residues. V was pared by 6 bases and J by 6 bases, with 15 bases between. The CDR3 here is CASRTNAGENTIYF. The CDR3 coding sequence is TGTGCCAGCAGGACAAACGCCGGGGAAAACACCATATATTTT.

The chain has TRBV5-1 and TRBJ2-5; possible D gene TRBD2, 6 bases. The CDR3 length is 15 residues. The germline gives CDR1 SGHRS, CDR2 YFSETQ. V shed 1 base and J shed 4 bases, with 14 bases lying between them. Written as DNA, the CDR3 is TGCGCCAGCAGCTTGACCCCGGGAGTTGGAGAGACCCAGTACTTC. It translates to CASSLTPGVGETQYF.

The V call is TRBV27, the J call TRBJ2-5, with D perhaps matching TRBD1 (6 bases). The length of the CDR3 is 13 residues. Trimming left V 6 bases short and J 3 bases short, with 11 bases between. The germline CDR1 and CDR2 sequences are MNHEY and SMNVEV (reference sequence). The CDR3 reads CASSRSGEETQYF. The CDR3 bases are TGTGCCAGCAGCCGATCAGGGGAAGAGACCCAGTACTTC.

This sequence joins TRBV7-3 and TRBJ2-5; D is possibly TRBD1 (6 bases). Germline V lookup: CDR1 SGHTA, CDR2 FQGTGA. CDR3 size: 13 residues. Trimming stripped 4 bases from V and 3 bases from J, with 9 bases between. The CDR3 nucleotides read TGTGCCAGCAGCTCTACAGGGAAAGAGACCCAGTACTTC. As protein: CASSSTGKETQYF.

V usage is TRBV4-3 and J usage is TRBJ2-2; D may be TRBD1 (6 bases). The CDR3 is made up of 15 amino acids. CDR1 is LGHNA and CDR2 is YSLEER in the germline V gene. Trimming took off 3 bases at V and 5 bases at J, with 13 bases between the two ends. DNA of the CDR3: TGCGCCAGCAGCCAGGCCCAGGGGATGACCGGGGAGCTGTTTTTT. Protein product: CASSQAQGMTGELFF.

This clone was seen just once. V usage is TRBV27 and J usage is TRBJ1-5, with TRBD1 identical over 12 bases. The ends lost 5 bases at V and 7 bases at J; junction bases unmatched: 18. Germline CDR1 MNHEY, CDR2 SMNVEV (reference sequence). The CDR3 consists of 19 residues. As DNA, the CDR3 is TGTGCCAGCAGTCCCAATCCCGGGACAGGGGGCCCGAGGGCACAGCCCCAGCATTTT. This encodes CASSPNPGTGGPRAQPQHF.

The chain uses TRBV18 and TRBJ1-4; D remains unclear. Germline V CDR1 and CDR2: KGHSH, LQKENI. V was clipped by 3 bases and J by 5 bases, with 22 bases between them. This CDR3 is 18 amino acids long. The CDR3 is CASSPVHGATKRNEKLFF. For the CDR3, the DNA is TGTGCCAGCTCACCCGTCCACGGTGCAACTAAACGAAATGAAAAACTGTTTTTT.

J is TRBJ1-1 and V is TRBV5-1, with 7 bases aligning to TRBD1. J gave up 4 bases and V 4 bases, and 7 bases lay outside the gene matches. Germline V lookup: CDR1 SGHRS, CDR2 YFSETQ. The CDR3 totals 14 residues. The CDR3 DNA follows: TGCGCCAGCAGCGAAACCCACAGGGGCACTGAAGCTTTCTTT. It specifies CASSETHRGTEAFF.

The chain joins TRBV19 to TRBJ1-2; no clear D gene. Trimming took 9 bases from V and 6 from J, leaving 11 bases between them. The CDR3 spans 11 residues. In germline, CDR1 is LNHDA, CDR2 SQIVND (reference sequence). In nucleotides, the CDR3 is TGTGCCAGCCGCTATTCGGATGGCTACACCTTC. This gives the protein CASRYSDGYTF. Filled out from reference TRBV19 and TRBJ1-2, the complete variable domain reads DGGITQSPKYLFRKEGQNVTLSCEQNLNHDAMYWYRQDPGQGLRLIYYSQIVNDFQKGDIAEGYSVSREKKESFPLTVTSAQKNPTAFYLCASRYSDGYTFGSGTRLTVV.

The genes are TRBV27 and TRBJ2-7, with 8 bases identical to TRBD1. The CDR3 sequence is 17 residues long. CDR1 MNHEY and CDR2 SMNVEV come from the germline V gene (reference sequence). The V gene end was trimmed by 6 bases and the J gene end by 1 base; junction bases not matched to a gene: 14. CDR3: CASRVLQGTGSSYEQYF. DNA for the CDR3: TGTGCCAGCAGAGTTCTTCAGGGGACAGGCTCATCCTACGAGCAGTACTTC.

This clone was seen more than once but under ten times. A junction boundary mismatches the germline segment, possibly from a read error. DNA for the CDR3: TGTGCCTGGGAAAAAGATTTCACCTCTGGACACACCCTATATTTT. Translation: CAWEKDFTSGHTLYF. The chain links TRBV30 to TRBJ1-3, with a possible D match to TRBD1 (5 bases). The CDR3 loop spans 15 amino acids. CDR1 and CDR2 (germline): GTSNPN, SVGIG (reference sequence). Drawing the rest from reference TRBV30 and TRBJ1-3, the complete variable domain is SQTIHQWPATLVQPVGSPLSLECTVEGTSNPNLYWYRQAAGRGLQLLFYSVGIGQISSEVPQNLSASRPQDRQFILSSKKLLLSDSGFYLCAWEKDFTSGHTLYFGEGSWLTVV.

This chain uses TRBV9 with TRBJ2-3; 9 bases fit TRBD2. CDR3 length equals 19 residues. CDR1 and CDR2 (germline): SGDLS, YYNGEE. V shed 0 bases, J shed 0 bases, and the junction held 11 bases outside the gene matches. In DNA, the CDR3 is TGTGCCAGCAGCGTAGAGGGAGCGGGGGGTGTCTTTAGCACAGATACGCAGTATTTT. It codes for CASSVEGAGGVFSTDTQYF.

This clone was found a few times. The chain has TRBV7-9 and TRBJ2-5, with 7 positions matching TRBD2. V was pared by 9 bases and J by 0 bases, with 13 bases of the junction left unmatched. The CDR3 contains 16 residues. Germline loops: CDR1 SEHNR, CDR2 FQNEAQ (reference sequence). CDR3 sequence (DNA): TGTGCCAGGAGAACCGGGACTACCGGGTACCAAGAGACCCAGTACTTC. Its protein product is CARRTGTTGYQETQYF.

The chain is built from TRBV6-5 and TRBJ1-3, with 8 bases that match TRBD1. V gave up 6 bases and J gave up 3 bases; unmatched junction bases: 4. The CDR3 sequence is 14 residues long. The V gene's germline CDR1 is MNHEY and CDR2 SVGAGI. The CDR3 DNA sequence: TGTGCCAGCAGCCAAGACAGGGGTGGAAACACCATATATTTT. Amino acid sequence: CASSQDRGGNTIYF.

V usage is TRBV18 and J usage is TRBJ2-2; D call uncertain. Germline V gene sequence: CDR1 KGHSH, CDR2 LQKENI. This CDR3 region has 14 residues. The V gene lost 5 bases and the J gene lost 7 bases, with 14 bases spanning the gap. CDR3 coding DNA: TGTGCCAGCTCAGCGGCGCCGTATGTCGGGGAGCTGTTTTTT. Amino acids: CASSAAPYVGELFF.

Note on this clone: Other nucleotide sequences from this sample produce the same CDR3. Here the CDR3 DNA reads TGTGCCAGCAGTTACTCGGGCGGGGGAGAGACCCAGTACTTC. It translates to CASSYSGGGETQYF. The chain couples TRBV6-5 to TRBJ2-5, with 7 bases that match TRBD2. The V gene's germline CDR1 is MNHEY and CDR2 SVGAGI. This CDR3 region has 14 residues. The V and J ends lost 0 bases and 4 bases, in that order; junction bases with no gene match: 2.

A few counts support this clone. The chain has TRBV5-1 and TRBJ2-6, with D unclear. The CDR3 sequence is 15 residues long. V was shortened by 0 bases and J by 0 bases, with 4 bases between the two germline ends. In germline, CDR1 is SGHRS, CDR2 YFSETQ. In DNA, the CDR3 is TGCGCCAGCAGCTTGGGTAGCTCTGGGGCCAACGTCCTGACTTTC. Amino acid sequence: CASSLGSSGANVLTF.

V and J are TRBV9 and TRBJ1-2; D is ambiguous. The V gene lost 4 bases and the J gene lost 3 bases, with 19 bases spanning the gap. Germline loops: CDR1 SGDLS, CDR2 YYNGEE. There are 16 residues in the CDR3. CDR3 amino acids: CASSPYSQTPDYGYTF. The CDR3 nucleotides are TGTGCCAGCAGCCCGTATAGCCAGACCCCAGACTATGGCTACACCTTC.

The chain combines TRBV11-1 with TRBJ2-7, with D tentatively TRBD1 (5 bases). Germline V gives CDR1 SGHAT, CDR2 FQDESV (reference sequence). Trimming stripped 0 bases from V and 7 bases from J, with 13 bases between. The CDR3 runs 14 residues. The CDR3 loop reads CASSLAGPSGEQYF. The CDR3 DNA follows: TGTGCCAGCAGCTTAGCGGGGCCATCCGGGGAGCAGTACTTC.

The J gene is TRBJ2-5, the V gene TRBV18; the D gene is possibly TRBD2 (5 bases). Germline lookup yields CDR1 KGHSH and CDR2 LQKENI. The CDR3 length is 16 residues. V was shortened by 6 bases and J by 4 bases, with 21 bases between the two germline ends. CDR3 sequence reads: CASSPAGGLIGETQYF. The CDR3 DNA is TGTGCCAGCTCGCCCGCGGGCGGCTTAATAGGAGAGACCCAGTACTTC. Based on the CDR3 plus reference TRBV18 and TRBJ2-5, the full variable domain is NAGVMQNPRHLVRRRGQEARLRCSPMKGHSHVYWYRQLPEEGLKFMVYLQKENIIDESGMPKERFSAEFPKEGPSILRIQQVVRGDSAAYFCASSPAGGLIGETQYFGPGTRLLVL.

This clone has only one observation. The chain is built from TRBV9 and TRBJ2-1; a weak D match, TRBD2 (7 bases). V lost 1 base, J lost 6 bases, and 14 bases lay in between. Per the germline V gene, CDR1 is SGDLS and CDR2 is YYNGEE. This CDR3 has 15 residues. The CDR3 bases are TGTGCCAGCAGCGTAAGGGGGGGGCCAGGCAATGAGCAGTTCTTC. It specifies CASSVRGGPGNEQFF.

The chain carries TRBV2 and TRBJ1-3; D may be TRBD1 (5 bases). Germline CDR1 is SNHLY and CDR2 is FYNNEI. Trimming left V 3 bases short and J 2 bases short, with 11 bases between. This CDR3 is 15 amino acids long. The CDR3 sequence is CASSEGGVTGNTIYF. DNA for the CDR3: TGTGCCAGCAGTGAGGGGGGAGTCACTGGAAACACCATATATTTT.

The chain uses TRBV27 and TRBJ1-5, with a possible D match to TRBD1 (6 bases). The CDR3 is made up of 14 amino acids. CDR1 MNHEY and CDR2 SMNVEV come from the germline V gene (reference sequence). Trimming cost V 5 bases and J 11 bases, with 19 bases left between them. CDR3 sequence: CASSHDRSRWTQHF. CDR3 in DNA: TGTGCCAGCAGTCATGACAGGTCCCGATGGACCCAGCATTTT.

V is TRBV7-2 and J is TRBJ2-3; 8 bases are shared with TRBD2. Unmatched junction bases numbered 7, after V lost 5 bases and J lost 3 bases. The germline gives CDR1 SGHTA, CDR2 FQGNSA. This CDR3 has 15 residues. The CDR3 coding sequence is TGTGCCAGCAGCCAATCCGGGACTAGAACAGATACGCAGTATTTT. Its translation: CASSQSGTRTDTQYF.